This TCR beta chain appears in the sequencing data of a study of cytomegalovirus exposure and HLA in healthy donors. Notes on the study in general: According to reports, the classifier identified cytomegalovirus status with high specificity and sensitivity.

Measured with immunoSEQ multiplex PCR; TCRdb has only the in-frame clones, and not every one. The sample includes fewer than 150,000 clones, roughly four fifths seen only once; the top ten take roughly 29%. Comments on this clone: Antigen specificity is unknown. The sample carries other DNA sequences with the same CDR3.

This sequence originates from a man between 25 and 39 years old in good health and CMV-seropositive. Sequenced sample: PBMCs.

CDR3 nucleotides: TGTGCCAGCAGCGTCGCTAGCGGGAGCCAAGAGACCCAGTACTTC. Protein product: CASSVASGSQETQYF. V gene TRBV9 combines with J gene TRBJ2-5, with 10 bases matching TRBD2. The CDR3 extends over 15 amino acids. Germline-derived CDR1 and CDR2 are SGDLS and YYNGEE. V lost 2 bases to trimming and J lost 1 base; unmatched junction nucleotides: 2.